The 7 T cell receptor beta chains below all came from one sample that was sequenced in a study of cytomegalovirus exposure and HLA in healthy donors. Primers included in the PCR were 60 Vbeta and 13 Jbeta primers. Repertoires were generated with immunoSEQ multiplex PCR, while TCRdb's copy carries only in-frame clones and drops some. The sample yields over 150,000 clones, over 70% seen once. What was sequenced was PBMCs. Receptor source: a woman aged 45 to 65 in good health and CMV-seropositive.

The V and J genes are TRBV20-1 and TRBJ2-5; no clear D. Germline assignment: CDR1 DFQATT and CDR2 SNEGSKA (reference sequence). Trimming shortened V by 4 bases and J by 5 bases, and 8 bases separated the two germline ends. This CDR3 region has 11 residues. Here the CDR3 reads CSANSEETQYF. The CDR3 DNA reads TGCAGTGCTAACTCCGAGGAGACCCAGTACTTC.

This sequence joins TRBV4-2 and TRBJ2-7, with 10 bases aligning to TRBD2. CDR3 length equals 15 residues. The germline V gene has CDR1 LGHNA and CDR2 YNFKEQ. J was trimmed by 5 bases and V by 4 bases; bases with no gene match: 8. The CDR3, as DNA: TGTGCCAGCAGCCCCGCTAGCGGGAGTCTCAACGAGCAGTACTTC. It codes for CASSPASGSLNEQYF.

This clone was seen a single time. This chain links TRBV7-2 with TRBJ2-5; 9 bases fit TRBD1. This CDR3 has 15 residues. The V gene end was trimmed by 6 bases and the J gene end by 5 bases; junction bases not matched to a gene: 10. Germline values: CDR1 SGHTA, CDR2 FQGNSA. In DNA, the CDR3 is TGTGCCAGCAGGCCACCGGGACAGGGCCGGGAGACCCAGTACTTC. Translation gives CASRPPGQGRETQYF.

The sample holds a few counts of this clone. The rearrangement links TRBV5-8 to TRBJ1-6; 7 bases match TRBD1. This CDR3 spans 17 amino acids. Germline-derived CDR1 and CDR2 are SGHTS and YDEGEE. Trimming cost V 1 base and J 7 bases; bases outside gene matches: 11. This chain's CDR3 is CASSLIFGTDENSPLHF. CDR3 DNA sequence: TGTGCCAGCAGCTTGATATTCGGGACAGACGAGAATTCACCCCTCCACTTT. Complete variable domain (other parts from reference TRBV5-8 and TRBJ1-6): EAGVTQSPTHLIKTRGQQATLRCSPISGHTSVYWYQQALGLGLQFLLWYDEGEERNRGNFPPRFSGRQFPNYSSELNVNALELEDSALYLCASSLIFGTDENSPLHFGNGTRLTVT.

The rearrangement uses TRBV5-1 and TRBJ2-1; 7 bases fit TRBD1. Germline V gives CDR1 SGHRS, CDR2 YFSETQ. J was trimmed by 3 bases and V by 0 bases; bases with no gene match: 6. CDR3 length: 16 residues. Here the CDR3 reads CASSLDRQGSYNEQFF. The CDR3, as DNA: TGCGCCAGCAGCTTGGACCGACAGGGAAGCTACAATGAGCAGTTCTTC.

The chain couples TRBV11-2 to TRBJ2-1, with D possibly TRBD2 on 6 matching bases. The CDR3 covers 15 residues. Germline V gives CDR1 SGHAT, CDR2 FQNNGV. V gave up 5 bases and J gave up 10 bases, with 21 bases separating them. This CDR3 reads CASSRDSGTDGEQFF. The CDR3 bases are TGTGCCAGCAGCAGGGATAGCGGTACGGATGGGGAGCAGTTCTTC.

Regarding this clone: Given the absence of the conserved phenylalanine or tryptophan at the CDR3 end, a read error is likely. This chain links TRBV19 with TRBJ1-2, with D tentatively TRBD1 (5 bases). V was trimmed by 9 bases and J by 3 bases, leaving 14 bases between them. CDR3 length: 13 amino acids. Germline-derived CDR1 and CDR2 are LNHDA and SQIVND (reference sequence). CDR3 sequence reads: CASGTGGDYGYTL. CDR3 in DNA: TGTGCCAGCGGGACGGGGGGGGACTATGGCTACACCCTC.